This T cell receptor beta chain came from a study of T cells after yellow fever vaccination. TCRdb analysed the 5' RACE reads with MiXCR anew, one entry per CDR3 protein. The sample consists of approximately 550,000 distinct CDR3 sequences, approximately 12% of them appearing once. Germline V gives CDR1 DFQATT, CDR2 SNEGSKA (reference sequence). The V gene lost 3 bases and the J gene lost 1 base, with 6 bases spanning the gap. The length of the CDR3 is 12 residues. The sequenced sample was PBMCs, obtained on the day of the yellow fever booster vaccination. This sequence was found in a young man who received the YFV17D yellow fever vaccine. V usage is TRBV20-1 and J usage is TRBJ2-5, with D perhaps matching TRBD1 or TRBD2 (5 bases each). CDR3 DNA: TGCAGTGCTAGCGGGACCCAAGAGACCCAGTACTTC. Its translation: CSASGTQETQYF.